This entry describes one TCR beta chain. The data derive from a study of T cell changes during pregnancy in multiple sclerosis. Using immunoSEQ multiplex PCR, the repertoire was profiled, and TCRdb retains in-frame clones only, with some absent. Here the sample spans about 39,000 clones, approximately 92% being singletons. The TCR was taken from a female donor in good health, enrolled as a control in a pregnancy study. The sequencing used CD4+ T cells from peripheral blood mononuclear cells, collected after pregnancy.

CDR3: CASSEPGTYEQYF. CDR3 sequence (DNA): TGTGCCAGCAGTGAACCAGGGACCTACGAGCAGTACTTC. The chain links TRBV6-1 to TRBJ2-7; D might be TRBD1 (5 bases). Looked up from germline, CDR1 is MNHNS and CDR2 is SASEGT. V was shortened by 2 bases and J by 2 bases, with 7 bases between the two germline ends. The CDR3 has 13 residues.